Listed below are T cell receptor beta chains from one sample, sequenced in a study of sequential checkpoint blockade in melanoma. Generated by immunoSEQ multiplex PCR, the TCRdb table keeps only in-frame clones and is missing some. This table has around 13,000 clones, approximately 74% appearing once. This specimen was CD8+ T cells sorted from blood (inferred from file names), taken from a patient given nivolumab and ipilimumab in sequence. Every receptor here comes from a human donor with melanoma. Each CDR3 is given with its conserved first and last residue. D genes are given only for firm matches. Clone size is stated in some rows and not others, as once, few, many or a class when expanded.

D gene: TRBD1
J gene: TRBJ2-7
V gene: TRBV4-3
clone size: -
CDR3 protein: CASSQTTGGYEQYF
CDR3 DNA: TGCGCCAGCAGCCAGACGACAGGGGGCTACGAGCAGTACTTC

D gene: -
J gene: TRBJ2-2
V gene: TRBV11-3
clone size: -
CDR3 protein: CASERGTNTGELFF
CDR3 DNA: TGTGCCAGCGAAAGGGGAACAAACACCGGGGAGCTGTTTTTT

D gene: -
J gene: TRBJ2-1
V gene: TRBV7-9
clone size: -
CDR3 protein: CASSPGDSYNEQFF
CDR3 DNA: TGTGCCAGCAGCCCAGGGGACTCCTACAATGAGCAGTTCTTC

D gene: -
J gene: TRBJ2-6
V gene: TRBV15
clone size: -
CDR3 protein: CATSIQDSGANVLTF
CDR3 DNA: TGTGCCACCAGTATACAGGACTCTGGGGCCAACGTCCTGACTTTC

D gene: TRBD1
J gene: TRBJ2-1
V gene: TRBV6-1
clone size: -
CDR3 protein: CASSEGTGSFEQFF
CDR3 DNA: TGTGCCAGCAGTGAAGGGACAGGGTCTTTCGAGCAGTTCTTC

D gene: -
J gene: TRBJ2-4
V gene: TRBV2
clone size: -
CDR3 protein: CASSPNVGRAKNIQYF
CDR3 DNA: TGTGCCAGCAGTCCAAATGTGGGGAGAGCCAAAAACATTCAGTACTTC

D gene: TRBD1
J gene: TRBJ2-7
V gene: TRBV9
clone size: -
CDR3 protein: CASSPTGNSYEQYF
CDR3 DNA: TGTGCCAGCAGCCCGACAGGGAATAGCTACGAGCAGTACTTC

D gene: -
J gene: TRBJ2-3
V gene: TRBV6-5
clone size: few
CDR3 protein: CASSPRLRWDTQYF
CDR3 DNA: TGTGCCAGCAGCCCGAGGCTTAGGTGGGATACGCAGTATTTT

D gene: -
J gene: TRBJ2-4
V gene: TRBV5-8
clone size: -
CDR3 protein: CASSTGKEGKNIQYF
CDR3 DNA: TGTGCCAGCAGCACCGGCAAAGAGGGCAAAAACATTCAGTACTTC

D gene: TRBD1
J gene: TRBJ1-3
V gene: TRBV18
clone size: once
CDR3 protein: CASSPMRQGLPRSGNTIYF
CDR3 DNA: TGTGCCAGCTCACCAATGCGACAGGGCTTGCCGAGAAGTGGAAACACCATATATTTT

D gene: -
J gene: TRBJ1-1
V gene: TRBV4-3
clone size: -
CDR3 protein: CASSPRGNTEAFF
CDR3 DNA: TGCGCCAGCAGCCCAAGGGGGAACACTGAAGCTTTCTTT

D gene: -
J gene: TRBJ1-1
V gene: TRBV19
clone size: few
CDR3 protein: CASMDWTGAFF
CDR3 DNA: TGTGCCAGTATGGACTGGACTGGAGCTTTCTTT

D gene: -
J gene: TRBJ1-2
V gene: TRBV12-5
clone size: -
CDR3 protein: CASGLTGTPYGYTF
CDR3 DNA: TGTGCTAGTGGTTTAACCGGGACACCCTATGGCTACACCTTC

D gene: TRBD2
J gene: TRBJ2-7
V gene: TRBV5-1
clone size: -
CDR3 protein: CASSLSLAGVDEQYF
CDR3 DNA: TGCGCCAGCAGCCTTAGTCTAGCGGGAGTCGACGAGCAGTACTTC

D gene: TRBD1
J gene: TRBJ2-2
V gene: TRBV2
clone size: -
CDR3 protein: CASHSGTGTGELFF
CDR3 DNA: TGTGCCAGCCACTCCGGGACAGGGACCGGGGAGCTGTTTTTT

D gene: -
J gene: TRBJ2-1
V gene: TRBV7-9
clone size: -
CDR3 protein: CASSPVGGWQFF
CDR3 DNA: TGTGCCAGCAGCCCGGTCGGGGGTTGGCAGTTCTTC

D gene: -
J gene: TRBJ2-1
V gene: TRBV18
clone size: -
CDR3 protein: CASSFRTAYNEQFF
CDR3 DNA: TGTGCCAGCTCATTTCGGACAGCCTACAATGAGCAGTTCTTC